The source of this T cell receptor beta chain is a study of T cell repertoires in cytomegalovirus infection. Overall study: Both a matching HLA type and CMV infection were indicated by public TCR beta signatures.

V shed 5 bases and J shed 5 bases, with 9 bases lying between them. There are 12 residues in the CDR3. Germline values: CDR1 SGHVS, CDR2 FNYEAQ. The study's findings and limits: HLA-C-restricted CMV-specific TCR beta clonotypes prevailed in the ex vivo response. Cumulative public TCR beta family frequency identified carriers of CMV plus the relevant HLA.

This clonotype was detected ten times or more. The target antigen is unknown. TCRdb called the reads again in MiXCR, with one record for every CDR3 protein. The sample consists of about 260,000 distinct CDR3 sequences, approximately 13% of them appearing once. This clonotype was sampled from a human donor in good health (CMV status not recorded). Some clones in this sample may be carry-over from other donors' samples. The chain is built from TRBV7-6 and TRBJ2-5; D remains ambiguous. The sample comprised PBMCs. The chain's CDR3 is CASSPPLETQYF. The CDR3 nucleotides read TGTGCCAGCAGCCCGCCCCTTGAGACCCAGTACTTC.